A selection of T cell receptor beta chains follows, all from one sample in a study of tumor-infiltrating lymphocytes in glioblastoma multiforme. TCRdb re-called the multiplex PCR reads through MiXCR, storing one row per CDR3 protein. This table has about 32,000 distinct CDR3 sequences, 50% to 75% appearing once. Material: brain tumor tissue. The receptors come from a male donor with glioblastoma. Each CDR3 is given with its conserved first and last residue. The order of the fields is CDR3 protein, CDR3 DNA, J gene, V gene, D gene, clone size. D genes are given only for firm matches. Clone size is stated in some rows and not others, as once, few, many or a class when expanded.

cdr3_aa: CASSPRTSGVTDTQYF
cdr3_nt: TGTGCCAGTAGCCCGAGGACTAGCGGTGTCACAGATACGCAGTATTTT
j_call: TRBJ2-3
v_call: TRBV5-4
d_call: TRBD2
clone_size: .

cdr3_aa: CAWNTGAGASDTQYF
cdr3_nt: TGTGCCTGGAACACAGGAGCGGGAGCATCTGATACGCAGTATTTT
j_call: TRBJ2-3
v_call: TRBV30
d_call: TRBD2
clone_size: .

cdr3_aa: CASRETGGPYEQYF
cdr3_nt: TGTGCCAGCAGGGAGACGGGGGGCCCCTACGAGCAGTACTTC
j_call: TRBJ2-7
v_call: TRBV12-3/TRBV12-4
d_call: .
clone_size: .

cdr3_aa: CASSDSGPAAPQKQQYF
cdr3_nt: TGTGCCAGCAGTGATTCCGGCCCGGCGGCCCCTCAAAAACAGCAGTACTTT
j_call: TRBJ2-7
v_call: TRBV6-1
d_call: .
clone_size: .

cdr3_aa: CASSPGQEGTYKQYF
cdr3_nt: TGCGCCAGCAGCCCGGGACAGGAGGGGACCTACAAGCAGTACTTC
j_call: TRBJ2-7
v_call: TRBV5-1
d_call: TRBD1
clone_size: .

cdr3_aa: CASSELGGRNTGELFF
cdr3_nt: TGTGCCAGCAGTGAATTAGGCGGGAGGAACACCGGGGAGCTGTTTTTT
j_call: TRBJ2-2
v_call: TRBV25-1
d_call: TRBD2
clone_size: .

cdr3_aa: CATRGPNTEAFF
cdr3_nt: TGTGCCACCAGAGGCCCGAACACTGAAGCTTTCTTT
j_call: TRBJ1-1
v_call: TRBV24-1
d_call: .
clone_size: few

cdr3_aa: CSASPGSSGANVLTF
cdr3_nt: TGCAGTGCTAGTCCGGGGAGCTCTGGGGCCAACGTCCTGACTTTC
j_call: TRBJ2-6
v_call: TRBV20-1
d_call: .
clone_size: many

cdr3_aa: CSAPLTDTQYF
cdr3_nt: TGCAGCGCGCCCTTGACAGATACGCAGTATTTT
j_call: TRBJ2-3
v_call: TRBV29-1
d_call: .
clone_size: .

cdr3_aa: CASQGTSGSSYNEQFF
cdr3_nt: TGCGCCAGTCAGGGGACTAGCGGGAGTTCTTACAATGAGCAGTTCTTC
j_call: TRBJ2-1
v_call: TRBV4-1
d_call: TRBD2
clone_size: many

cdr3_aa: CACSPGQGRNEQFF
cdr3_nt: TGTGCCTGCAGTCCGGGACAGGGCAGGAATGAGCAGTTCTTC
j_call: TRBJ2-1
v_call: TRBV12-3/TRBV12-4
d_call: TRBD1
clone_size: .

cdr3_aa: CASSFLALYNEQFF
cdr3_nt: TGTGCCAGCAGCTTCCTAGCCCTGTACAATGAGCAGTTCTTC
j_call: TRBJ2-1
v_call: TRBV11-3
d_call: .
clone_size: .

cdr3_aa: CASSRNGYSGNTIHF
cdr3_nt: TGTGCCAGCAGTAGGAACGGTTACTCTGGAAACACCATACATTTT
j_call: TRBJ1-3
v_call: TRBV6-5
d_call: .
clone_size: once

cdr3_aa: CASSAYERTEAFF
cdr3_nt: TGTGCCAGCAGCGCCTATGAGCGCACTGAAGCTTTCTTT
j_call: TRBJ1-1
v_call: TRBV11-2
d_call: .
clone_size: .

cdr3_aa: CVSSLVSGGETQYF
cdr3_nt: TGTGTCAGCAGCTTGGTGTCAGGGGGAGAGACCCAGTACTTC
j_call: TRBJ2-5
v_call: TRBV5-4
d_call: TRBD1
clone_size: .

cdr3_aa: CASSLEGRMNTEAFF
cdr3_nt: TGCGCCAGCAGCTTGGAGGGGCGCATGAACACTGAAGCTTTCTTT
j_call: TRBJ1-1
v_call: TRBV5-1
d_call: .
clone_size: many

cdr3_aa: CAISETFYCPASGASNERLNEQFF
cdr3_nt: TGTGCCATCAGTGAGACCTTTTACTGTCCGGCTAGCGGAGCATCGAACGAACGACTCAATGAGCAGTTCTTC
j_call: TRBJ2-1
v_call: TRBV10-3
d_call: TRBD2
clone_size: .

cdr3_aa: CASSLDWSSGMEAFF
cdr3_nt: TGTGCCAGCAGCTTAGATTGGTCCTCGGGGATGGAAGCTTTCTTT
j_call: TRBJ1-1
v_call: TRBV11-2
d_call: .
clone_size: .

cdr3_aa: CSVRDRAGGSHEQYF
cdr3_nt: TGCAGCGTAAGGGACAGAGCTGGGGGCTCCCACGAGCAGTACTTC
j_call: TRBJ2-7
v_call: TRBV29-1
d_call: TRBD1
clone_size: .

cdr3_aa: CSVRGRGPEQYF
cdr3_nt: TGCAGTGTTAGGGGCAGGGGGCCCGAGCAGTACTTC
j_call: TRBJ2-7
v_call: TRBV20-1
d_call: TRBD1
clone_size: .

cdr3_aa: CSTSTSLNAEAFF
cdr3_nt: TGCAGTACTAGCACCAGCCTGAACGCTGAAGCTTTCTTT
j_call: TRBJ1-1
v_call: TRBV20-1
d_call: .
clone_size: .

cdr3_aa: CSVAGLDPDRGGYEQYF
cdr3_nt: TGCAGCGTTGCGGGCCTCGATCCGGACAGGGGGGGATACGAGCAGTACTTC
j_call: TRBJ2-7
v_call: TRBV29-1
d_call: TRBD1
clone_size: many

cdr3_aa: CAWSVGGEETQYF
cdr3_nt: TGTGCCTGGAGTGTAGGAGGGGAAGAGACCCAGTACTTC
j_call: TRBJ2-5
v_call: TRBV30
d_call: .
clone_size: .

cdr3_aa: CASSLDPLGQLQYNERFF
cdr3_nt: TGTGCCAGCAGTTTAGATCCGTTGGGTCAGCTTCAATACAATGAACGGTTCTTC
j_call: TRBJ2-1
v_call: TRBV11-2
d_call: .
clone_size: .

cdr3_aa: CASSYLRSYEQYF
cdr3_nt: TGTGCCAGCAGCTACCTACGGAGCTACGAGCAGTACTTC
j_call: TRBJ2-7
v_call: TRBV6-5
d_call: .
clone_size: .

cdr3_aa: CSARDLSTQYF
cdr3_nt: TGCAGTGCTAGAGATTTGAGTACGCAGTATTTT
j_call: TRBJ2-3
v_call: TRBV20-1
d_call: .
clone_size: few

cdr3_aa: CASSHPNSGEDIQYF
cdr3_nt: TGCGCCAGCAGCCACCCGAACTCAGGGGAGGACATTCAGTACTTC
j_call: TRBJ2-4
v_call: TRBV4-1
d_call: .
clone_size: .

cdr3_aa: CRVRGKESIGTQYF
cdr3_nt: TGCCGCGTTCGAGGGAAGGAGTCGATAGGGACCCAGTACTTC
j_call: TRBJ2-5
v_call: TRBV29-1
d_call: .
clone_size: .

cdr3_aa: CVAWEGLNTGAFF
cdr3_nt: TGTGTCGCCTGGGAGGGACTGAACACTGGAGCTTTCTTT
j_call: TRBJ1-1
v_call: TRBV10-3
d_call: .
clone_size: .

cdr3_aa: CASSFHGGDYGYTF
cdr3_nt: TGTGCCAGCAGTTTTCATGGGGGGGACTATGGCTACACCTTT
j_call: TRBJ1-2
v_call: TRBV12-3/TRBV12-4
d_call: .
clone_size: .

cdr3_aa: CVSSYSTQEETQYF
cdr3_nt: TGTGTCAGCAGTTACTCGACACAAGAAGAGACCCAGTACTTC
j_call: TRBJ2-5
v_call: TRBV6-5
d_call: .
clone_size: .

cdr3_aa: CAGSQLPGGGTQYF
cdr3_nt: TGTGCCGGCAGCCAACTACCGGGAGGAGGTACGCAGTATTTT
j_call: TRBJ2-3
v_call: TRBV5-4
d_call: TRBD2
clone_size: .

cdr3_aa: CSAQRGPGELFF
cdr3_nt: TGCAGTGCCCAAAGGGGGCCCGGGGAGCTGTTTTTT
j_call: TRBJ2-2
v_call: TRBV20-1
d_call: TRBD1
clone_size: once

cdr3_aa: CSAIDPSGLSIDTQYF
cdr3_nt: TGCAGTGCTATAGACCCGTCGGGGCTTAGCATAGATACGCAGTATTTT
j_call: TRBJ2-3
v_call: TRBV20-1
d_call: .
clone_size: once

cdr3_aa: CASSLAGGVGTQYF
cdr3_nt: TGTGCCAGCAGTTTGGCGGGAGGGGTTGGGACCCAGTACTTC
j_call: TRBJ2-5
v_call: TRBV12-3/TRBV12-4
d_call: TRBD2
clone_size: few

cdr3_aa: CASSLGTRGNTEAFF
cdr3_nt: TGTGCCAGCAGCTTGGGGACAAGGGGTAACACTGAAGCTTTCTTT
j_call: TRBJ1-1
v_call: TRBV5-4
d_call: .
clone_size: .